This TCR beta chain was observed in a study of T-cell reconstitution after alpha-beta-depleted transplantation in children. The study, taken as a whole, reports: The origin of alpha-beta T cells about two months after transplant was reportedly several hundred expanded graft clones. After one year, T-cell counts and TCRbeta diversity mostly came from new T cells. Where some patients showed high TCRbeta diversity at day 60, it came from recipient T cells and thymic progenitors that had survived.

TCRbeta library construction was performed incorporating unique molecular identifiers. TCRdb re-called the PCR reads through MiXCR, storing one row per CDR3 protein. In the table there are about 510,000 distinct CDR3 sequences, approximately 10% of which are singletons. This clonotype was picked up a small number of times. Its target is unknown. This clonotype was sampled from a female patient aged 2-15 years who had a stem cell transplant for aplastic anemia, so the T cells may come from the graft donor. The sample in question was PBMCs, mostly from graft donor cells, obtained 180 days after TCRalphabeta/CD19-depleted stem cell transplant.

In nucleotides, the CDR3 is TGCAGTGCTAGAGAACGAGGGTCCGGGACCGGGGAGCTGTTTTTT. Its translation: CSARERGSGTGELFF. The rearrangement uses TRBV20-1 and TRBJ2-2, with D possibly TRBD2 on 5 matching bases. V shed 0 bases and J shed 5 bases, with 13 bases lying between them. This CDR3 has 15 residues. The germline CDR1 and CDR2 sequences are DFQATT and SNEGSKA (reference sequence).